The rows below give T cell receptor beta chains drawn from one sample of a study of blood T cell repertoires in COVID-19. Method: immunoSEQ multiplex PCR; TCRdb's copy keeps in-frame clones and lacks some. The sample consists of around 140,000 clones, 70% to 85% of them appearing once. The sample taken for sequencing was peripheral blood. The receptors here all came from a woman aged 80 or over with acute or convalescent COVID-19. CDR3s include the opening cysteine and the closing phenylalanine or tryptophan. D genes are given only for firm matches.

D gene: TRBD2; V gene: TRBV11-3; J gene: TRBJ2-5; CDR3 protein: CASSEGTTSDVETQYF
D gene: -; V gene: TRBV7-8; J gene: TRBJ1-4; CDR3 protein: CASSRAIEGEKLFF
D gene: TRBD2; V gene: TRBV7-2; J gene: TRBJ2-3; CDR3 protein: CASSFDPLAGWEPDTQYF
D gene: -; V gene: TRBV7-8; J gene: TRBJ1-5; CDR3 protein: CASSLVANQPQHF
D gene: TRBD1; V gene: TRBV6-4; J gene: TRBJ1-1; CDR3 protein: CASTTGQGRGEAFF
D gene: -; V gene: TRBV19; J gene: TRBJ2-7; CDR3 protein: CASSIGAAGVTGEQYF
D gene: TRBD2; V gene: TRBV7-9; J gene: TRBJ2-1; CDR3 protein: CASTTQRAWREGNEQFF
D gene: -; V gene: TRBV7-2; J gene: TRBJ1-5; CDR3 protein: CASSYSNRNQPQHF
D gene: -; V gene: TRBV9; J gene: TRBJ2-7; CDR3 protein: CASSVSGMVGEQYF
D gene: TRBD1; V gene: TRBV19; J gene: TRBJ1-1; CDR3 protein: CASRPGQAAVSEAFF
D gene: -; V gene: TRBV7-6; J gene: TRBJ2-2; CDR3 protein: CASSPRTVPGELFF
D gene: -; V gene: TRBV18; J gene: TRBJ1-1; CDR3 protein: CASSPGGWGVEAFF
D gene: TRBD1; V gene: TRBV18; J gene: TRBJ2-2; CDR3 protein: CASSRPTGVDTGELFF
D gene: TRBD2; V gene: TRBV5-4; J gene: TRBJ2-7; CDR3 protein: CASNLAGTPSEQYF
D gene: -; V gene: TRBV19; J gene: TRBJ1-6; CDR3 protein: CASRNTDNSYNSPLHF
D gene: -; V gene: TRBV5-6; J gene: TRBJ1-2; CDR3 protein: CASTIFPAGTNYGYTF
D gene: TRBD1; V gene: TRBV13; J gene: TRBJ1-5; CDR3 protein: CASSLGTGGNSNQPQHF
D gene: -; V gene: TRBV7-8; J gene: TRBJ1-3; CDR3 protein: CASSLAMQSAGNTIYF
D gene: TRBD1; V gene: TRBV9; J gene: TRBJ2-5; CDR3 protein: CASSVGGTGVSETQYF
D gene: -; V gene: TRBV10-3; J gene: TRBJ2-1; CDR3 protein: CAISDSRYNEQFF
D gene: -; V gene: TRBV5-6; J gene: TRBJ2-1; CDR3 protein: CASSLSVTSGSNEQFF
D gene: -; V gene: TRBV3-1/TRBV3-2; J gene: TRBJ2-7; CDR3 protein: CASSQGPNEQYF
D gene: TRBD1; V gene: TRBV18; J gene: TRBJ1-2; CDR3 protein: CASSPEGQGRGGYTF
D gene: -; V gene: TRBV2; J gene: TRBJ2-1; CDR3 protein: CASSWRLMNNEQFF
D gene: -; V gene: TRBV4-3; J gene: TRBJ1-3; CDR3 protein: CASSQDREAGNTIYF
D gene: -; V gene: TRBV28; J gene: TRBJ1-5; CDR3 protein: CASRLGRNQPQHF
D gene: -; V gene: TRBV7-9; J gene: TRBJ1-1; CDR3 protein: CASSPPGNTEAFF
D gene: -; V gene: TRBV5-1; J gene: TRBJ2-1; CDR3 protein: CASSTVLSNEQFF
D gene: -; V gene: TRBV30; J gene: TRBJ1-2; CDR3 protein: CAWSVRGVSYGYTF
D gene: -; V gene: TRBV5-1; J gene: TRBJ1-2; CDR3 protein: CASRTDTAYGYTF
D gene: -; V gene: TRBV12-3/TRBV12-4; J gene: TRBJ2-4; CDR3 protein: CASSLTGRNIQYF
D gene: -; V gene: TRBV10-3; J gene: TRBJ2-7; CDR3 protein: CAISEAASGTYEQYF
D gene: TRBD2; V gene: TRBV6-5; J gene: TRBJ2-5; CDR3 protein: CASRREGQTQETQYF
D gene: -; V gene: TRBV5-1; J gene: TRBJ1-2; CDR3 protein: CASSLERGTPAGYTF
D gene: -; V gene: TRBV5-4; J gene: TRBJ1-1; CDR3 protein: CASSSYKTEAFF